These T cell receptor beta chains were read from a single sample in a study of T-cell memory formation after mild COVID-19. A single record per CDR3 protein comes from TCRdb applying MiXCR to the 5' RACE reads. Seen here are 550,000 to 600,000 distinct CDR3 sequences, roughly 21% observed once, and the top ten hold 7.5% to 9.5%. The sample was PBMCs or a T cell subset sorted from them (not recorded which). Every receptor here comes from an adult woman who had mild COVID-19 (a few samples of this study predate the infection). Cell type and time point are not known. Each CDR3 is given with its conserved first and last residue. The D gene is left open where the match is weak. Clone size is stated in some rows and not others, as once, few, many or a class when expanded.

cdr3_aa	cdr3_nt	clone_size	v_call	j_call	d_call
CASSLEGGPLEQFF	TGTGCCAGCAGTCTGGAGGGGGGCCCTTTAGAGCAGTTCTTC	-	TRBV12-3/TRBV12-4	TRBJ2-1	-
CASSLLDDEQYF	TGTGCCAGCAGCTTACTAGACGACGAGCAGTACTTC	few	TRBV7-9	TRBJ2-7	-
CASSPQGPNTEAFF	TGTGCCAGCTCACCACAGGGCCCGAACACTGAAGCTTTCTTT	many	TRBV18	TRBJ1-1	-
CARSRPGQGAHEQYF	TGTGCCAGAAGCCGCCCGGGACAGGGGGCTCACGAGCAGTACTTC	-	TRBV3-1	TRBJ2-7	TRBD1
CSARDRTQRQPQHF	TGCAGTGCTAGAGATCGTACGCAGCGTCAGCCCCAGCATTTT	-	TRBV20-1	TRBJ1-5	-
CASTPGGKAYEQYF	TGTGCCAGCACACCGGGGGGCAAAGCCTACGAGCAGTACTTC	-	TRBV7-2	TRBJ2-7	-
CATSHPAGVAFTDTQYF	TGTGCCACCAGCCATCCCGCTGGAGTAGCGTTCACAGATACGCAGTATTTT	-	TRBV15	TRBJ2-3	-
CSGTGGEDYGYTF	TGCAGCGGAACAGGGGGCGAGGACTATGGCTACACCTTC	-	TRBV29-1	TRBJ1-2	TRBD1
CASSQGRLDGTRNNEQFF	TGTGCCAGCAGCCAAGGGAGACTAGACGGGACTCGGAACAATGAGCAGTTCTTC	few	TRBV4-2	TRBJ2-1	-
CSATDSTAEAFF	TGCAGTGCAACCGACAGTACTGCTGAAGCTTTCTTT	few	TRBV20-1	TRBJ1-1	-
CASSLDRGDTEAFF	TGTGCCAGCAGCTTAGACAGGGGGGACACTGAAGCTTTCTTT	-	TRBV7-9	TRBJ1-1	TRBD1
CASILSGGNYNEQFF	TGTGCCAGCATTCTTAGCGGGGGGAACTACAATGAGCAGTTCTTC	-	TRBV12-3/TRBV12-4	TRBJ2-1	TRBD2
CASLGAWNTEAFF	TGTGCCAGCCTAGGGGCTTGGAACACTGAAGCTTTCTTT	few	TRBV6-2/TRBV6-3	TRBJ1-1	-
CATSRDLWTGSFRYEQYF	TGTGCCACCAGCAGAGATTTATGGACAGGGAGTTTTAGGTACGAGCAGTACTTC	few	TRBV15	TRBJ2-7	TRBD1
CASSSSGTGYYNEQFF	TGTGCCAGCAGCTCGTCCGGGACAGGCTATTACAATGAGCAGTTCTTC	-	TRBV5-5	TRBJ2-1	TRBD1
CASSRTGEDYGYTF	TGTGCCAGCAGTCGGACAGGGGAAGACTATGGCTACACCTTC	-	TRBV6-6	TRBJ1-2	TRBD1
CASSILDITSGNTIYF	TGTGCCAGCAGCATCTTGGACATTACCTCTGGAAACACCATATATTTT	-	TRBV6-1	TRBJ1-3	-
CSARSLRGSLGGYTF	TGCAGTGCTCGTTCCCTCAGGGGATCCCTGGGTGGCTACACCTTC	few	TRBV20-1	TRBJ1-2	-
CVTPNTDTQYF	TGTGTGACTCCTAACACAGATACGCAGTATTTT	-	TRBV19	TRBJ2-3	-
CSARARTGGETQYF	TGCAGCGCCCGAGCAAGGACAGGGGGCGAGACCCAGTACTTC	few	TRBV29-1	TRBJ2-5	TRBD1
CATSDSDPGGLRAKNIQYF	TGTGCCACCAGTGATTCTGACCCCGGGGGGCTAAGGGCCAAAAACATTCAGTACTTC	-	TRBV24-1	TRBJ2-4	-
CSGTEGSGNTIYF	TGCAGTGGGACAGAGGGCTCTGGAAACACCATATATTTT	-	TRBV20-1	TRBJ1-3	-
CASSQVGGEAYEQYF	TGCGCCAGCAGCCAAGTGGGGGGCGAAGCCTACGAGCAGTACTTC	-	TRBV4-1	TRBJ2-7	-
CSASLLGMNTEAFF	TGCAGTGCTTCCCTCCTGGGGATGAACACTGAAGCTTTCTTT	-	TRBV20-1	TRBJ1-1	-
CASSSDPTDTQYF	TGTGCCAGCAGCTCGGACCCAACAGATACGCAGTATTTT	-	TRBV5-4	TRBJ2-3	-
CASSLGGGSFNEQFF	TGTGCCAGCAGCTTGGGGGGCGGTTCGTTCAATGAGCAGTTCTTC	-	TRBV5-4	TRBJ2-1	-
CASSLGAATNEKLFF	TGCGCCAGCAGCTTGGGCGCGGCAACTAATGAAAAACTGTTTTTT	many	TRBV5-1	TRBJ1-4	-